The sequence of this TCR beta chain was determined in a study of T cell responses to AZD1222 COVID-19 vaccine. General study points: Among spike-specific TCRs, nearly half reportedly target unmutated variant regions. Increased Spike-specific TCR breadth and depth were observed after two AZD1222 doses. At baseline, just a handful of AZD1222 recipients tested seropositive. Donors were largely white British and mainly female; clonal diversity was possibly underestimated.

Of note for this clone: The antigen is undetermined.

CDR3 size: 13 residues. The V gene end was trimmed by 1 base and the J gene end by 4 bases; junction bases not matched to a gene: 3. Germline loops: CDR1 GTSNPN, CDR2 SVGIG (reference sequence). Profiled with immunoSEQ multiplex PCR; TCRdb holds only in-frame clones, not every one. The table includes over 70,000 clones, approximately 90% detected once. V and J are TRBV30 and TRBJ1-1; 7 nucleotides align to TRBD1. The TCR was taken from an adult who received the AZD1222 COVID-19 vaccine. The input for sequencing was peripheral blood, taken 28 days after the second AZD1222 dose. CDR3 coding DNA: TGTGCCTGGAGTGCGACAGGGACCACTGAAGCTTTCTTT. Translation gives CAWSATGTTEAFF.